One sample yielded the 10 T cell receptor beta chains listed below, sequenced in a study of vaccination and CD4 T cells after COVID-19. The antigens these receptors bind are not known. Sequence data for DNA of cultured CD4+ T cells were generated by the Oncomine TCR Beta short-read assay. TCRdb re-called the PCR reads through MiXCR, storing one row per CDR3 protein. The data contain some 9,000 distinct CDR3 sequences, about 70% of them seen just once; the ten biggest clones take up around 10%. Treatment given: approximately nine-day PBMC culture with coronavirus spike peptide pools or control peptides (ViraFEST assay). The material sequenced was CD4+ T cells from blood, cultured in vitro, taken before SARS-CoV-2 vaccination. All receptors derive from a human donor who had recovered from COVID-19.

The CDR3 region is CASSYRDTGELFF. The CDR3 DNA reads as TGTGCCAGCAGTTACAGGGACACCGGGGAGCTGTTTTTT. The gene calls are TRBV6-2 or TRBV6-3 and TRBJ2-2; D call uncertain. V was cut by 2 bases and J by 3 bases, with 4 bases left in between. The germline gives CDR1 MNHEY, CDR2 SVGEGT. CDR3 length: 13 amino acids.

CDR3 in amino acids: CASSSGQGDRYEQFF. CDR3 in DNA: TGTGCCAGCAGCTCGGGACAGGGGGATCGGTATGAGCAGTTCTTC. V usage is TRBV11-2 and J usage is TRBJ2-1; 11 bases are shared with TRBD1. The CDR3 sequence is 15 residues long. Trimming removed 4 bases from V and 8 bases from J; junction bases left unmatched: 7. CDR1 is SGHAT, CDR2 FQNNGV, per germline.

The gene calls are TRBV20-1 and TRBJ2-7; D might be TRBD1 (6 bases). Germline-derived CDR1 and CDR2 are DFQATT and SNEGSKA (reference sequence). This CDR3 is 12 amino acids long. V lost 8 bases and J 1 base, leaving 12 bases between the germline ends. The CDR3 bases are TGCAGTACCCAACAGGGTTCCTACGAGCAGTACTTC. Translating it yields CSTQQGSYEQYF.

This clonotype was seen once. This chain connects TRBV19 to TRBJ1-5; 7 bases are a match to TRBD1. Germline V gene sequence: CDR1 LNHDA, CDR2 SQIVND (reference sequence). Germline trimming cut 9 bases from V and 7 bases from J; bases unmatched to any gene: 9. This CDR3 is built from 13 residues. The CDR3 is CASASTGLQPQHF. The CDR3 DNA follows: TGTGCCAGCGCATCGACAGGGTTACAGCCCCAGCATTTT.

This clonotype occurred a few times. The chain couples TRBV7-2 to TRBJ1-6, with 8 bases aligning to TRBD1. With V trimmed by 4 bases and J by 9 bases, 5 bases remained unmatched. This CDR3 has 14 amino acids. CDR1 is SGHTA and CDR2 is FQGNSA in the germline V gene. In DNA, the CDR3 is TGTGCCAGCAGCTCCAGGGGGCAAGGTTCACCCCTCCACTTT. Its protein product is CASSSRGQGSPLHF.

V and J are TRBV11-2 and TRBJ2-3, with D hard to call. V was shortened by 5 bases and J by 2 bases, with 8 bases between the two germline ends. The CDR3 totals 13 residues. Germline CDR1 and CDR2: SGHAT and FQNNGV. The DNA of the CDR3 is TGTGCCAGCAGCCCTCGACCCACAGATACGCAGTATTTT. It yields the protein CASSPRPTDTQYF. Variable domain in full (rest from reference TRBV11-2 and TRBJ2-3): EAGVAQSPRYKIIEKRQSVAFWCNPISGHATLYWYQQILGQGPKLLIQFQNNGVVDDSQLPKDRFSAERLKGVDSTLKIQPAKLEDSAVYLCASSPRPTDTQYFGPGTRLTVL.

The chain uses TRBV12-3 or TRBV12-4 and TRBJ1-1; D is ambiguous. Between the trimmed V and J ends, which lost 6 bases and 6 bases, there was a span of 14 bases. The CDR3 covers 13 residues. CDR3 sequence reads: CASRINAGAEAFF. The CDR3 region has the DNA TGTGCCAGCAGGATTAACGCGGGCGCTGAAGCTTTCTTT.

The chain uses TRBV6-1 and TRBJ2-7; weak D call: TRBD1 (6 bases). Germline V CDR1 and CDR2: MNHNS, SASEGT. Deletions cut 6 bases from V and 5 bases from J, with 14 bases between. This CDR3 region has 13 residues. Written as DNA, the CDR3 is TGTGCCAGCAGAACTACAGGGACCCACGAGCAGTACTTC. As protein: CASRTTGTHEQYF.

This rearrangement joins TRBV14 to TRBJ1-6; unclear D gene. CDR1 is SGHDN, CDR2 FVKESK, per germline. CDR3 size: 14 residues. V lost 1 base and J 9 bases, leaving 10 bases between the germline ends. DNA for the CDR3: TGTGCCAGCAGCCAAGGGATTCACGGTTCACCCCTCCACTTT. Translated, it gives CASSQGIHGSPLHF.

The V and J genes are TRBV4-1 and TRBJ1-3, with TRBD1 as a possible D gene (6 bases). The CDR3 sequence is 15 residues long. The V gene lost 3 bases and the J gene lost 4 bases, with 13 bases spanning the gap. CDR1 MGHRA and CDR2 YSYEKL come from the germline V gene. This chain's CDR3 is CASSHLTGLGNTIYF. CDR3 DNA sequence: TGCGCCAGCAGCCATTTAACAGGGTTAGGAAACACCATATATTTT.